The entry below gives a single T cell receptor beta chain sequence along with its context. Its binding antigen is unknown. No per-base quality is available; no much larger clone lies one base away. The sample originates from a study of T cell changes during pregnancy in multiple sclerosis (dated 2019 in TCRdb). Regarding the complete study: Changes in the T cell repertoire over the course of pregnancy were examined in this study in women with multiple sclerosis.

Library construction relied on the immunoSEQ multiplex PCR assay. The source is immuneACCESS, and TCRdb retained only in-frame sequences with V and J called. Part of the clones is not carried over; for the studies checked, unresolved V genes explain less than half of this, and the remainder is unexplained. The sample includes tens of thousands of clones, with 90% observed a single time. Of the sample, under 3.5% is held by the ten largest clones. Sequences were derived from CD8+ T cells from peripheral blood mononuclear cells, sampled before pregnancy. This sequence originates from a female donor with multiple sclerosis, enrolled in a pregnancy study.

The DNA is as follows: TGTGCCAGCAGTGAAGTGCGGTATCAGCCCCAGCATTTT. It codes for CASSEVRYQPQHF. The chain was built from TRBV6-1 and TRBJ1-5; a confident D gene designation cannot be given. The germline V gene specifies MNHNS as CDR1 and SASEGT as CDR2. V drops 1 base and J drops 5 bases, leaving 6 bases in between. The CDR3, from cysteine to phenylalanine, totals 13 residues. Just CDR3 DNA is preserved here, 39 bases in frame from base 1.